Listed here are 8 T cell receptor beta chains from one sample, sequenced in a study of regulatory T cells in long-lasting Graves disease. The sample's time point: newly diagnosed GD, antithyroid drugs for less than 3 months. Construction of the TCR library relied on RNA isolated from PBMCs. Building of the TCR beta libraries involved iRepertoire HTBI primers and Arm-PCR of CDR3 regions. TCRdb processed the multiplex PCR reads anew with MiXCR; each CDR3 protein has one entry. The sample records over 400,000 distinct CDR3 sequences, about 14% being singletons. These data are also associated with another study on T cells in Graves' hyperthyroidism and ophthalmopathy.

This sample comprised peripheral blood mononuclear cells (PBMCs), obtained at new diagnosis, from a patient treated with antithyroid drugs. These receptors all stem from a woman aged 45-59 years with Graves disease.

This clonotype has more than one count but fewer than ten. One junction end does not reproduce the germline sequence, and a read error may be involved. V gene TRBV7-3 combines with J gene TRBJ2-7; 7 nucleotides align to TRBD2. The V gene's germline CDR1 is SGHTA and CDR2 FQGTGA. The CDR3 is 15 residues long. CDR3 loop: CASSLRGGENYERYF. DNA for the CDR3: TGTGCCAGCAGCTTAAGGGGAGGGGAGAACTACGAGCGGTACTTC.

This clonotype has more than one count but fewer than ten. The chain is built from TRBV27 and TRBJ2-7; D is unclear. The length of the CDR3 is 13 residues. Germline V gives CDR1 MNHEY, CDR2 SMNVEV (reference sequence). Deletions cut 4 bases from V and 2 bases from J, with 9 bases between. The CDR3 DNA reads TGTGCCAGCAGTTCTCTAGGTCCCTACGAGCAGTACTTC. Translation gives CASSSLGPYEQYF.

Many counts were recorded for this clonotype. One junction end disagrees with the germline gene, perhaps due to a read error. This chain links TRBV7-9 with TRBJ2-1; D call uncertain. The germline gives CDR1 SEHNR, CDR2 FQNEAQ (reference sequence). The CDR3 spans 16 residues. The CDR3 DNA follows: TGCGCCAGCAGCTTTGGCCTTTCCAGCTCCTACAATGAGCAGTTCTTC. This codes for CASSFGLSSSYNEQFF.

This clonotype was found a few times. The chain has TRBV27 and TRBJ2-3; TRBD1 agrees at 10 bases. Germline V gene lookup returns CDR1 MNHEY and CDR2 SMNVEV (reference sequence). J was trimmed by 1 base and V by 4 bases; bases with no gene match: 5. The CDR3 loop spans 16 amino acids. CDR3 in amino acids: CASSSRDRGGTDTQYF. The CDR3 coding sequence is TGTGCCAGCAGTTCCCGGGACAGGGGAGGCACAGATACGCAGTATTTT.

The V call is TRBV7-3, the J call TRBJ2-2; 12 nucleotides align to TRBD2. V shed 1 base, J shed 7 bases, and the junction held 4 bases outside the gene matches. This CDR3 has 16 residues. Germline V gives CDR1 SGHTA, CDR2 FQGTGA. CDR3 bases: TGTGCCAGCAGCTTAAGCCCTAGCGGGAGGGGCGGGGAGCTGTTTTTT. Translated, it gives CASSLSPSGRGGELFF.

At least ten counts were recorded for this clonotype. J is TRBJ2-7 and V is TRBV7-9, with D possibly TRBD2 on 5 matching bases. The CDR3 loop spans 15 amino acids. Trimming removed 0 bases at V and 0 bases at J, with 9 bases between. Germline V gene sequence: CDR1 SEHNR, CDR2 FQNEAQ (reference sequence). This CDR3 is CASSLAGLYSYEQYF. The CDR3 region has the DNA TGTGCCAGCAGCTTAGCTGGACTCTACTCCTACGAGCAGTACTTC.

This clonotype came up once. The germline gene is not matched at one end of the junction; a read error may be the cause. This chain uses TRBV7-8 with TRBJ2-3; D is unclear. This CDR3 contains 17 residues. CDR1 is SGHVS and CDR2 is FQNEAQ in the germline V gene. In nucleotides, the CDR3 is TGTGCCAGCAGCTTAGTACTGCGAGACCGACTTACAGAGACGCAGTATTTT. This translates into CASSLVLRDRLTETQYF.

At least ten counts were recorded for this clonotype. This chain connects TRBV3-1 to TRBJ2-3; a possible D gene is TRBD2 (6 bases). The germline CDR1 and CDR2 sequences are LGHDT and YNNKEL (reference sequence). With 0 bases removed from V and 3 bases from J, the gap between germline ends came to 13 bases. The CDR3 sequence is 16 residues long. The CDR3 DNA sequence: TGTGCCAGCAGCCAAGACCGGGACTCACTTACAGATACGCAGTATTTT. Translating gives CASSQDRDSLTDTQYF.